The 3 T cell receptor beta chains given below trace back to one sample, sequenced in a study of T cell responses to AZD1222 COVID-19 vaccine. The protocol was immunoSEQ multiplex PCR, while the TCRdb copy is restricted to in-frame clones and leaves out a portion. Of under 150,000 clones in the sample, 80% to 90% were seen once. The sequences come from peripheral blood, collected on day 0 of MenACWY control vaccination. Source of these receptors: an adult in good health.

The gene calls are TRBV5-1 and TRBJ2-5; D may correspond to TRBD1 or TRBD2 (5 bases each). The CDR3 loop spans 15 amino acids. Germline V gene data show CDR1 as SGHRS and CDR2 as YFSETQ. V was shortened by 4 bases and J by 3 bases, with 16 bases between the two germline ends. The chain's CDR3 is CASSPRGVREETQYF. The CDR3 DNA follows: TGCGCCAGCAGCCCGAGAGGGGTCAGAGAAGAGACCCAGTACTTC.

This chain joins TRBV7-9 and TRBJ2-2, with TRBD1 identical over 7 bases. The V and J ends lost 6 bases and 1 base, in that order; junction bases with no gene match: 2. CDR3 length: 14 residues. From germline, CDR1 is SEHNR and CDR2 FQNEAQ (reference sequence). The CDR3 loop reads CASRYRGNTGELFF. DNA of the CDR3: TGTGCCAGCAGGTACAGGGGGAACACCGGGGAGCTGTTTTTT.

The gene calls are TRBV30 and TRBJ1-5; D may be TRBD1 (5 bases). CDR1 and CDR2 (germline): GTSNPN, SVGIG (reference sequence). This CDR3 comprises 13 residues. V lost 2 bases, J lost 6 bases, and 11 bases lay in between. The CDR3: CAWSMGLRQPQHF. The CDR3, as DNA: TGTGCCTGGAGTATGGGACTACGTCAGCCCCAGCATTTT.